The T cell receptor (beta chain) under discussion was sequenced for a study of Tregs in tolerant kidney transplant recipients. Study-wide results and limits: Biological reproducibility was not directly addressed, but technical replication error appeared minimal.

In regard to this clone: Its antigen remains unidentified.

Profiling relied on immunoSEQ multiplex PCR, and the TCRdb table lists in-frame clones only, not all of them. This table holds about 88,000 clones, 85% to 95% found once. Germline assignment: CDR1 LNHDA and CDR2 SQIVND (reference sequence). Trimming took off 5 bases at V and 3 bases at J, with 11 bases between the two ends. The CDR3 runs 13 residues. The receptor was derived from a human donor in good health. The chain joins TRBV19 to TRBJ2-7; TRBD1 is a possible D gene (6 bases). The sequencing sample was made of CD8+ T cells from blood. Here the CDR3 DNA reads TGTGCCAGTAGTCCCCAACAGGGCTACGAGCAGTACTTC. Translated: CASSPQQGYEQYF.